The present T cell receptor (beta chain) was sequenced within a study of T cell repertoires in cytomegalovirus infection. About the research overall: TCR beta signatures that were public indicated CMV infection and matching HLA type. Broader study findings: HLA-C-restricted, CMV-specific TCR beta clonotypes were dominant ex vivo.

Turning to this clonotype: Its antigen is not identified.

MiXCR was run by TCRdb on the reads, yielding one entry per CDR3 protein. The data contain hundreds of thousands of distinct CDR3 sequences, 24% of them seen just once; the ten biggest clones take up 6.5% to 10%. This clonotype originated in a human donor in good health (CMV status not recorded). Some clones in this sample may be carry-over from other donors' samples. Sequenced material: CD8+ T cells from PBMCs.

This CDR3 is CSVGQTGGDEDTQYF. CDR3 coding DNA: TGCAGCGTGGGCCAGACAGGGGGCGATGAAGATACGCAGTATTTT. The genes are TRBV29-1 and TRBJ2-3; 10 nucleotides agree with TRBD1. The CDR3 covers 15 residues. Germline-derived CDR1 and CDR2 are SQVTM and ANQGSEA. V gave up 6 bases and J gave up 5 bases; unmatched junction bases: 11.